Sequencing of this TCR beta chain was carried out in a study of a mutant IDH1 vaccine in newly diagnosed glioma. Overall study context: Treated patients were approximately 62% male, roughly 40% female, mean age approximately 42 years. Patients had received radiotherapy, temozolomide, or both previously, most receiving both. Study results and caveats: Pseudoprogression seemed unrelated to changes in top peripheral T cell clonotypes.

CDR1 and CDR2 (germline): SGHNT, YYREEE (reference sequence). The CDR3 covers 17 residues. The J segment lost 7 bases and the V segment lost 4 bases, leaving 16 bases of the junction unmatched. As for this clone: Its specificity is not known.

The repertoire was sequenced with immunoSEQ multiplex PCR; TCRdb's copy has only in-frame clones and lacks some. This table holds over 25,000 clones, roughly nine tenths found once. Documented time point: baseline, week 1 (first vaccination visit). Treatment defined: pre-vaccination baseline after standard-of-care therapy. This chain connects TRBV5-4 to TRBJ2-1, with 8 bases matching TRBD2. This sequence was found in a woman between 40 and 50 years old with glioma. The starting material was PBMCs, obtained from a glioma patient treated with radiotherapy, temozolomide or both. CDR3: CASSPGGPRERVNEQFF. In nucleotides, the CDR3 is TGTGCCAGCAGCCCGGGAGGGCCACGGGAGAGGGTAAATGAGCAGTTCTTC.